A single T cell receptor (beta chain) is shown here with its context. Its specificity is unknown. The data were taken from a study of early T cells in non-severe SARS-CoV-2 infection. Study-wide context: The study sequenced bulk RNA from unsorted whole blood, with chains unpaired.

Molecules of cDNA were individually given unique molecular identifiers that were attached to them. One entry per CDR3 protein results from TCRdb running MiXCR on the 5' RACE reads. There are almost 45,000 distinct CDR3 sequences in the sample; around 6% occur only once, and roughly 12% lies in the top ten. General study results and limits: Matches to VDJdb favored anti-spike CD8 responses and missed private and CD4 specificities.

The length of the CDR3 is 12 residues. Germline CDR1 and CDR2: LNHDA and SQIVND (reference sequence). Trimming pared 3 bases from V and 5 bases from J, leaving 7 bases between. J is TRBJ1-1 and V is TRBV19, with unresolved D. The receptor was derived from an adult who was a healthcare worker with PCR-confirmed SARS-CoV-2 infection or an uninfected control (not recorded which). The sequencing sample was made of whole blood. The CDR3 region is CASSMAETEAFF. In DNA form, the CDR3 reads TGTGCCAGTAGTATGGCGGAAACTGAAGCTTTCTTT. The whole variable domain, remainder taken from reference TRBV19 and TRBJ1-1, is DGGITQSPKYLFRKEGQNVTLSCEQNLNHDAMYWYRQDPGQGLRLIYYSQIVNDFQKGDIAEGYSVSREKKESFPLTVTSAQKNPTAFYLCASSMAETEAFFGQGTRLTVV.